A single sample is the source of the 21 T cell receptor beta chains below, sequenced in a study of T cell responses to AZD1222 COVID-19 vaccine. Assay: immunoSEQ multiplex PCR; the TCRdb copy retains only in-frame clones and omits some. The table records tens of thousands of clones, 89% of them present only once. This specimen was peripheral blood, taken on day 0 of AZD1222 vaccination. The receptors come from an adult in good health.

The V and J genes are TRBV3-1 (or the pseudogene TRBV3-2) and TRBJ1-3, with a tentative D call TRBD1 (5 bases). The germline V gene has CDR1 LGHDT and CDR2 YNNKEL (reference sequence). The CDR3 length is 13 residues. V dropped 3 bases and J dropped 11 bases, with 14 bases sitting between them. CDR3 amino acids: CASSHQDIGAIYF. CDR3 sequence (DNA): TGTGCCAGCAGCCACCAGGACATCGGGGCCATATATTTT.

The chain has TRBV23-1 and TRBJ1-5; D unresolved. TRBV23-1 is marked as an open reading frame, function uncertain. CDR3 length: 11 residues. V was trimmed by 10 bases and J by 0 bases, leaving 4 bases between them. CDR3 sequence (DNA): TGCGCCACTTATAGCAATCAGCCCCAGCATTTT. It codes for CATYSNQPQHF.

V and J are TRBV5-1 and TRBJ2-7, with D possibly matching TRBD1 (5 bases). Germline V gives CDR1 SGHRS, CDR2 YFSETQ. This CDR3 spans 13 amino acids. Trimming stripped 0 bases from V and 4 bases from J, with 8 bases between. This CDR3 is CASSLEGAYEQYF. CDR3 bases: TGCGCCAGCAGCTTGGAAGGGGCGTACGAGCAGTACTTC.

J is TRBJ1-5 and V is TRBV27; maybe TRBD1 (6 bases). The V gene's germline CDR1 is MNHEY and CDR2 SMNVEV (reference sequence). Trimming removed 8 bases from V and 0 bases from J, with 14 bases in between. CDR3 length: 15 amino acids. The CDR3 sequence is CASGGGLYSNQPQHF. The CDR3, as DNA: TGTGCCAGCGGGGGCGGACTGTATAGCAATCAGCCCCAGCATTTT.

The chain combines TRBV19 with TRBJ1-3; TRBD1 agrees at 10 bases. Germline CDR1 LNHDA, CDR2 SQIVND (reference sequence). The CDR3 is made up of 18 amino acids. The ends lost 3 bases at V and 3 bases at J; junction bases unmatched: 11. This CDR3 reads CASSIARQGALFGNTIYF. The CDR3, as DNA: TGTGCCAGTAGTATTGCCCGACAGGGGGCATTATTTGGAAACACCATATATTTT.

The V gene is TRBV27, the J gene TRBJ2-7, with 10 bases identical to TRBD2. The CDR3 extends over 14 amino acids. V lost 3 bases to trimming and J lost 9 bases; unmatched junction nucleotides: 8. The germline gives CDR1 MNHEY, CDR2 SMNVEV (reference sequence). As DNA, the CDR3 is TGTGCCAGCAGTTTGGGTAGCGGGGGGCAGGGGCAGTACTTC. Protein: CASSLGSGGQGQYF.

The chain couples TRBV7-9 to TRBJ2-7, with 12 nucleotides matching TRBD1. The CDR3 is 15 residues long. Germline trimming cut 7 bases from V and 5 bases from J; bases unmatched to any gene: 9. CDR1 is SEHNR, CDR2 FQNEAQ, per germline (reference sequence). DNA for the CDR3: TGTGCCAGCAATACGGGGACAGGGGGCTTCAACGAGCAGTACTTC. Its protein is CASNTGTGGFNEQYF.

The chain is built from TRBV5-4 and TRBJ2-1; maybe TRBD2 (6 bases). Deletions cut 4 bases from V and 9 bases from J, with 23 bases between. This CDR3 region has 16 residues. Per the germline V gene, CDR1 is SGHNT and CDR2 is YYREEE (reference sequence). The CDR3 spells CASSVGGKGLWIEQFF. The CDR3 bases are TGTGCCAGCAGCGTTGGAGGCAAGGGACTGTGGATTGAGCAGTTCTTC.

The chain joins TRBV18 to TRBJ2-5; no clear D. Looked up from germline, CDR1 is KGHSH and CDR2 is LQKENI. V was pared by 1 base and J by 1 base, with 10 bases between. The length of the CDR3 is 15 residues. This CDR3 reads CASSPRINFQETQYF. The CDR3 DNA reads TGTGCCAGCTCACCACGGATAAACTTCCAAGAGACCCAGTACTTC.

The gene calls are TRBV19 and TRBJ1-1; no firm D call. Germline V gene lookup returns CDR1 LNHDA and CDR2 SQIVND (reference sequence). This CDR3 spans 12 amino acids. The germline V and J ends were trimmed by 6 bases and 1 base, with 6 bases remaining between them. The CDR3 DNA reads as TGTGCCAGTAGGGGAGGGAACACTGAAGCTTTCTTT. Protein: CASRGGNTEAFF.

This sequence joins TRBV7-9 and TRBJ1-1; D is undetermined. Germline V gives CDR1 SEHNR, CDR2 FQNEAQ (reference sequence). CDR3 length: 14 amino acids. V shed 2 bases and J shed 4 bases, with 11 bases lying between them. CDR3 bases: TGTGCCAGCAGCTTATTTCGGGGAAGCACTGAAGCTTTCTTT. It specifies CASSLFRGSTEAFF.

The table lists this clone with a few counts. In DNA, the CDR3 is TGTGCCAGCTCACCGGGCCAGCCGGGGCCGGAGACCCAGTACTTC. Protein sequence: CASSPGQPGPETQYF. The gene calls are TRBV18 and TRBJ2-5; D might be TRBD1 or TRBD2, each matching 5 bases. V was shortened by 3 bases and J by 5 bases, with 16 bases between the two germline ends. In germline, CDR1 is KGHSH, CDR2 LQKENI. The CDR3 has 15 amino acids.

The chain combines TRBV7-2 with TRBJ1-1; D gene ambiguous. Per the germline V gene, CDR1 is SGHTA and CDR2 is FQGNSA. The CDR3 spans 16 residues. Trimming took off 5 bases at V and 1 base at J, with 17 bases between the two ends. The CDR3 protein is CASSPSGRRENTEAFF. The CDR3 nucleotides read TGTGCCAGCAGCCCCTCGGGCCGTAGGGAGAACACTGAAGCTTTCTTT.

The chain has TRBV6-5 and TRBJ1-5; no reliable D call. This CDR3 has 14 residues. The germline V and J ends were trimmed by 6 bases and 0 bases, with 9 bases remaining between them. Looked up from germline, CDR1 is MNHEY and CDR2 is SVGAGI. DNA of the CDR3: TGTGCCAGCAGCCTGACTGCTAGCAATCAGCCCCAGCATTTT. This codes for CASSLTASNQPQHF.

The rearrangement joins TRBV30 to TRBJ2-7, with TRBD2 identical over 13 bases. V shed 0 bases and J 0 bases; nucleotides not matched to a gene: 5. CDR3 length equals 17 residues. In germline, CDR1 is GTSNPN, CDR2 SVGIG (reference sequence). This chain's CDR3 is CAWSVTRTSGSSYEQYF. The CDR3 DNA reads as TGTGCCTGGAGTGTTACCCGGACTAGCGGGAGCTCCTACGAGCAGTACTTC.

The rearrangement links TRBV18 to TRBJ2-5; D is ambiguous. CDR1 KGHSH and CDR2 LQKENI come from the germline V gene. CDR3 length: 13 residues. Between the trimmed V and J ends, which lost 3 bases and 5 bases, there was a span of 10 bases. The CDR3 bases are TGTGCCAGCTCACCGACCACCCGGGAGACCCAGTACTTC. This encodes CASSPTTRETQYF.

About this clone itself: Other DNA sequences from this sample encode an identical CDR3 as well. The rearrangement joins TRBV27 to TRBJ1-5, with D unclear. V lost 1 base and J lost 7, with 5 bases in between. The CDR3 extends over 12 amino acids. The V gene's germline CDR1 is MNHEY and CDR2 SMNVEV (reference sequence). The CDR3 coding sequence is TGTGCCAGCAGTTTATTGGGCCAGCCCCAGCATTTT. This codes for CASSLLGQPQHF.

This clone was detected a few times. The genes are TRBV7-3 and TRBJ2-1; 12 nucleotides match TRBD2. The CDR3 loop spans 16 amino acids. V lost 1 base and J lost 7; bases outside the gene matches: 5. Germline CDR1 reads SGHTA; CDR2 reads FQGTGA. This chain's CDR3 is CASSLIASGGVNEQFF. The CDR3 DNA is TGTGCCAGCAGCTTAATTGCTAGCGGGGGGGTTAATGAGCAGTTCTTC.

This clone came up once. The chain has TRBV15 and TRBJ2-1, with 7 bases matching TRBD1. With V trimmed by 0 bases and J by 7 bases, 21 bases remained unmatched. This CDR3 has 20 residues. Looked up from germline, CDR1 is LNHNV and CDR2 is YYDKDF (reference sequence). The chain's CDR3 is CATSRDKGQRTPGRRNEQFF. CDR3 DNA: TGTGCCACCAGCAGAGATAAGGGACAGCGTACACCCGGTAGAAGGAATGAGCAGTTCTTC.

The chain recombines TRBV3-1 (or the pseudogene TRBV3-2) with TRBJ1-1; 7 bases map to TRBD1. Germline V gives CDR1 LGHDT, CDR2 YNNKEL (reference sequence). This CDR3 spans 15 amino acids. V lost 1 base, J lost 3 bases, and 5 bases stayed unmatched. The CDR3 region has the DNA TGTGCCAGCAGCCAAGGTCCCAGGGGGGACACTGAAGCTTTCTTT. Protein product: CASSQGPRGDTEAFF.

The rearrangement links TRBV19 to TRBJ2-7; the match to TRBD1 covers 7 bases. This CDR3 region has 15 residues. Trimming removed 6 bases from V and 0 bases from J; junction bases left unmatched: 8. The germline V gene encodes CDR1 LNHDA and CDR2 SQIVND (reference sequence). CDR3 sequence: CASRTGTASSYEQYF. CDR3 DNA sequence: TGTGCCAGTAGAACAGGGACAGCTAGCTCCTACGAGCAGTACTTC.